What follows are 13 T cell receptor beta chains derived from one specimen sequenced in a study of beta chain features in type 1 diabetes. Every isolated RNA sample was fully reverse transcribed, so sequencing captured expressed TCRB transcripts. Assay: immunoSEQ multiplex PCR; the TCRdb copy retains only in-frame clones and omits some. The sample yields about 930,000 clones, 15% to 20% seen once. The specimen sequenced was naive CD4+ T cells from blood. The origin of the receptors is a woman aged 18-35 years in good health.

V is TRBV6-1 and J is TRBJ1-2; unclear D gene. There are 13 residues in the CDR3. V shed 0 bases and J shed 8 bases, with 10 bases lying between them. CDR1 and CDR2 (germline): MNHNS, SASEGT. As DNA, the CDR3 is TGTGCCAGCAGTGAAGCCGAACTCTGGGGCTACACCTTC. Protein product: CASSEAELWGYTF.

V gene TRBV7-9 combines with J gene TRBJ2-7, with D tentatively TRBD1 (5 bases). V was pared by 1 base and J by 4 bases, with 14 bases between. This CDR3 contains 15 residues. CDR1 is SEHNR and CDR2 is FQNEAQ in the germline V gene (reference sequence). The CDR3 nucleotides are TGTGCCAGCAGCTTAGGCGGCAGGGCACGTTACGAGCAGTACTTC. Amino acids: CASSLGGRARYEQYF.

This clone was seen only a few times. The V gene is TRBV28, the J gene TRBJ1-1; D is uncertain. In germline, CDR1 is MDHEN, CDR2 SYDVKM. The V end was cut by 5 bases, the J end by 8 bases, with 15 bases between. This CDR3 comprises 13 residues. The CDR3, as DNA: TGTGCCAGCAGTCGATCTGGACGTACAGAAGCTTTCTTT. This encodes CASSRSGRTEAFF.

There are a few counts of this clone. The chain is built from TRBV2 and TRBJ1-2; the match to TRBD1 covers 8 bases. Trimming cost V 4 bases and J 4 bases; bases outside gene matches: 2. CDR1 is SNHLY, CDR2 FYNNEI, per germline. The CDR3 spans 13 residues. This chain's CDR3 is CASSAGTGYGYTF. In DNA form, the CDR3 reads TGTGCCAGCAGTGCCGGGACAGGCTATGGCTACACCTTC.

V gene TRBV6-5 combines with J gene TRBJ2-2, with 10 bases that match TRBD2. CDR1 and CDR2 from the germline V gene are MNHEY and SVGAGI. V lost 2 bases and J lost 5; bases outside the gene matches: 5. The CDR3 length is 16 residues. The CDR3 protein is CASSYALAGVTGELFF. The CDR3 nucleotides are TGTGCCAGCAGTTACGCGCTAGCGGGGGTTACCGGGGAGCTGTTTTTT.

The genes are TRBV27 and TRBJ2-1; weak D call: TRBD2 (7 bases). The germline V gene has CDR1 MNHEY and CDR2 SMNVEV (reference sequence). The CDR3 is made up of 15 amino acids. V was shortened by 1 base and J by 9 bases, with 16 bases between the two germline ends. This CDR3 is CASSLLSGGGVEQFF. The CDR3 nucleotides are TGTGCCAGCAGTTTATTGAGCGGAGGGGGGGTTGAGCAGTTCTTC.

V usage is TRBV7-8 and J usage is TRBJ2-6, with D hard to call. With 1 base removed from V and 4 bases from J, the gap between germline ends came to 11 bases. The CDR3 consists of 16 residues. Germline V CDR1 and CDR2: SGHVS, FQNEAQ. DNA of the CDR3: TGTGCCAGCAGCTTAGAGTTAGCCGCGGGGGCCAACGTCCTGACTTTC. Translating it yields CASSLELAAGANVLTF.

This clone was observed a handful of times. The genes are TRBV25-1 and TRBJ1-3; D call uncertain. CDR1 and CDR2 (germline): MGHDK, SYGVNS. The CDR3 spans 15 residues. Trimming pared 1 base from V and 5 bases from J, leaving 12 bases between. The CDR3 here is CASSESDWFRNTIYF. DNA of the CDR3: TGTGCCAGCAGTGAATCGGACTGGTTCCGAAACACCATATATTTT. Full variable domain (outside the CDR3, taken from reference TRBV25-1 and TRBJ1-3): EADIYQTPRYLVIGTGKKITLECSQTMGHDKMYWYQQDPGMELHLIHYSYGVNSTEKGDLSSESTVSRIRTEHFPLTLESARPSHTSQYLCASSESDWFRNTIYFGEGSWLTVV.

This clone has a handful of counts. The rearrangement uses TRBV6-6 and TRBJ2-7; 7 nucleotides agree with TRBD2. CDR3 size: 13 residues. Germline V gene data show CDR1 as MNHNY and CDR2 as SVGAGI (reference sequence). V gave up 4 bases and J gave up 2 bases; unmatched junction bases: 2. The CDR3: CASSFGGAYEQYF. The CDR3, as DNA: TGTGCCAGCAGTTTTGGGGGGGCCTACGAGCAGTACTTC.

This clone was detected only a few times. The chain recombines TRBV7-2 with TRBJ2-7; the D is unclear. V lost 0 bases to trimming and J lost 3 bases, with 9 bases between them. This CDR3 region has 14 residues. Looked up from germline, CDR1 is SGHTA and CDR2 is FQGNSA. Written as DNA, the CDR3 is TGTGCCAGCAGCTTAGCGGGTATAGGCTACGAGCAGTACTTC. The encoded protein is CASSLAGIGYEQYF.

This clone has more than one count but fewer than ten. In DNA form, the CDR3 reads TGTGCCATCAGTGTTCAGAACGATCCTTTCCACGAGCAGTACTTC. Protein: CAISVQNDPFHEQYF. V is TRBV10-3 and J is TRBJ2-7; D gene ambiguous. Trimming cost V 4 bases and J 5 bases, with 18 bases left between them. In germline, CDR1 is ENHRY, CDR2 SYGVKD. The CDR3 length is 15 residues.

This clone showed up just a few times. The CDR3 region is CSVEGRLTYGYTF. CDR3 bases: TGCAGCGTTGAAGGGCGACTGACTTATGGCTACACCTTC. The chain joins TRBV29-1 to TRBJ1-2; D unclear. V lost 1 base, J lost 5 bases, and 11 bases lay in between. This CDR3 has 13 residues. The germline CDR1 and CDR2 sequences are SQVTM and ANQGSEA.

The chain combines TRBV5-6 with TRBJ2-1; 12 bases line up with TRBD2. Germline values: CDR1 SGHDT, CDR2 YYEEEE. The V segment lost 2 bases and the J segment 10 bases; nucleotides outside the gene matches: 13. This CDR3 spans 17 amino acids. The CDR3 DNA follows: TGTGCCAGCAGCTTTTTCCTCCGACTAGCGGGAGCCGGAGAGCAGTTCTTC. Its protein is CASSFFLRLAGAGEQFF.